Below, one T cell receptor (beta chain) is given with its context. Its antigen is not identified. Assay: immunoSEQ multiplex PCR; the TCRdb copy retains only in-frame clones and omits some. The sample contains 150,000 or so clones, approximately 88% of which appear only once. This entry comes from a study of cytomegalovirus exposure and HLA in healthy donors. CDR1 is SEHNR and CDR2 is FQNEAQ in the germline V gene (reference sequence). The CDR3 sequence is 14 residues long. Trimming removed 0 bases from V and 1 base from J, with 7 bases in between. Overall study results and limits: There were a few CMV-associated chains whose specificity for CMV antigens was confirmed in vitro. 150 to 200 TCR beta chains were listed as cytomegalovirus-associated.

Separation from the approximately 710-subject first cohort characterized the roughly 110-subject validation cohort, to which the donors belonged. The sequenced material came from PBMCs. The TCR sequence derives from a woman between 18 and 29 years old in good health and CMV-seropositive. The chain carries TRBV7-9 and TRBJ2-7; D remains unclear. Here the CDR3 reads CASSLATGSYEQYF. CDR3 DNA: TGTGCCAGCAGCTTAGCAACGGGTTCCTACGAGCAGTACTTC.